This T cell receptor (beta chain) was retrieved from a study of cytomegalovirus exposure and HLA in healthy donors. The primer mix had 60 Vbeta and 13 Jbeta primers. Repertoires were generated with immunoSEQ multiplex PCR, while TCRdb's copy carries only in-frame clones and drops some. Its table lists approximately 130,000 clones. Sequences were obtained from PBMCs. This sequence was found in a woman in her fifties or sixties in good health and CMV-seronegative.

CDR3 DNA sequence: TGTGCCAGCAGTTATGGCGTCCAGGGTGAATATGGCTACACCTTC. As protein: CASSYGVQGEYGYTF. The chain recombines TRBV6-9 with TRBJ1-2, with D tentatively TRBD1 (5 bases). CDR1 is MNHGY and CDR2 is SVAAGI in the germline V gene. Trimming took 2 bases from V and 5 from J, leaving 15 bases between them. The length of the CDR3 is 15 residues.